Listed here are 24 T cell receptor beta chains from one sample, sequenced in a study of CD8+ T cells in alopecia areata. Treatment meaning: oral pan-JAK inhibitor, 5-10 mg twice daily. It was cDNA, reverse transcribed from extracted RNA, that served as the sequencing template. Here immunoSEQ multiplex PCR was the method, and the copy in TCRdb shows in-frame clones only, minus some. The sample holds approximately 210,000 clones; over 60% are singletons and the top ten take roughly 1.2%. The sequences come from CD4+ T cells sorted from blood, collected at roughly week 45, from a patient treated with tofacitinib. These receptors were obtained from a human donor with alopecia areata.

V and J are TRBV30 and TRBJ1-4, with no clear D. Germline V gives CDR1 GTSNPN, CDR2 SVGIG (reference sequence). The CDR3 totals 15 residues. Trimming shortened V by 6 bases and J by 8 bases, and 22 bases separated the two germline ends. The CDR3 spells CACTGIKGRGEKLFF. The DNA for the CDR3 is TGTGCCTGCACTGGAATCAAAGGGCGGGGAGAAAAACTGTTTTTT.

The J gene is TRBJ1-6, the V gene TRBV11-3; D remains ambiguous. The germline V gene encodes CDR1 SGHNT and CDR2 YENEEA. The CDR3 consists of 14 residues. With 1 base removed from V and 7 bases from J, the gap between germline ends came to 8 bases. The DNA of the CDR3 is TGTGCCAGCAGCTTAGGAGGGAACAATTCACCCCTCCACTTT. Its translation: CASSLGGNNSPLHF.

The rearrangement uses TRBV6-6 and TRBJ1-1; D gene unclear. V was clipped by 5 bases and J by 4 bases, with 14 bases between them. Germline loops: CDR1 MNHNY, CDR2 SVGAGI (reference sequence). This CDR3 is built from 14 residues. CDR3 loop: CASSTALGPTEAFF. For the CDR3, the DNA is TGTGCCAGCAGTACTGCCTTAGGTCCCACTGAAGCTTTCTTT.

The V gene is TRBV29-1, the J gene TRBJ2-7; the D gene is possibly TRBD1 (6 bases). CDR3 length: 14 residues. The germline CDR1 and CDR2 sequences are SQVTM and ANQGSEA. The V end lost 4 bases, the J end lost 1 base, and 14 bases lay between the germline ends. The CDR3 reads CSVVGGRVSYEQYF. The CDR3 nucleotides are TGCAGCGTTGTAGGGGGACGAGTTTCCTACGAGCAGTACTTC.

The chain combines TRBV7-2 with TRBJ2-4; the D is unclear. Germline V gene lookup returns CDR1 SGHTA and CDR2 FQGNSA. The CDR3 runs to 17 residues. Trimming stripped 2 bases from V and 0 bases from J, with 14 bases between. The CDR3 coding sequence is TGTGCCAGCAGCTTATCTCAGGCCTTACTAGCCAAAAACATTCAGTACTTC. Translation: CASSLSQALLAKNIQYF.

The rearrangement joins TRBV29-1 to TRBJ2-5; D uncertain. Germline lookup yields CDR1 SQVTM and CDR2 ANQGSEA. Trimming cost V 7 bases and J 5 bases, with 14 bases left between them. This CDR3 region has 12 residues. The CDR3: CSAAGVRETQYF. The CDR3 DNA reads TGCAGCGCCGCAGGCGTGCGGGAGACCCAGTACTTC.

The rearrangement links TRBV29-1 to TRBJ1-2; 8 nucleotides line up with TRBD1. The germline V gene encodes CDR1 SQVTM and CDR2 ANQGSEA. Germline trimming cut 7 bases from V and 10 bases from J; bases unmatched to any gene: 5. The CDR3 runs to 10 residues. The CDR3 here is CSAGQGDYTF. The CDR3 DNA is TGCAGCGCAGGACAGGGAGACTACACCTTC. Based on the CDR3 plus reference TRBV29-1 and TRBJ1-2, the full variable domain is SAVISQKPSRDICQRGTSLTIQCQVDSQVTMMFWYRQQPGQSLTLIATANQGSEATYESGFVIDKFPISRPNLTFSTLTVSNMSPEDSSIYLCSAGQGDYTFGSGTRLTVV.

This sequence joins TRBV30 and TRBJ2-5; D gene unclear. Trimming took off 0 bases at V and 4 bases at J, with 0 bases between the two ends. Germline-derived CDR1 and CDR2 are GTSNPN and SVGIG (reference sequence). This CDR3 has 10 amino acids. The CDR3 coding sequence is TGTGCCTGGAGTGTAGAGACCCAGTACTTC. Translation gives CAWSVETQYF.

V is TRBV5-6 and J is TRBJ2-7; D ambiguous. V shed 5 bases and J shed 2 bases, with 11 bases lying between them. Germline loops: CDR1 SGHDT, CDR2 YYEEEE. CDR3 length equals 13 residues. The CDR3: CASSSGRTYEQYF. CDR3 nucleotides: TGTGCCAGCAGTTCCGGACGGACCTACGAGCAGTACTTC.

This chain connects TRBV4-3 to TRBJ2-5, with TRBD2 as a possible D gene (5 bases). The CDR3 has 16 amino acids. Germline V CDR1 and CDR2: LGHNA, YSLEER. V dropped 4 bases and J dropped 4 bases, with 19 bases sitting between them. The CDR3 here is CASSPQLEGRRETQYF. The DNA for the CDR3 is TGCGCCAGCAGCCCTCAACTAGAAGGGCGCCGAGAGACCCAGTACTTC.

This clone was seen only a few times. The chain carries TRBV11-2 and TRBJ2-5, with 7 bases aligning to TRBD2. Per germline, CDR1 SGHAT and CDR2 FQNNGV. V trimming: 4 bases; J trimming: 2 bases; junction bases outside the gene matches: 7. This CDR3 region has 15 residues. CDR3 nucleotide sequence: TGTGCCAGCAGCTCCCGCGGACTAGATCAAGAGACCCAGTACTTC. It yields the protein CASSSRGLDQETQYF.

Only a few counts were recorded for this clone. The chain employs TRBV7-2 and TRBJ2-7, with TRBD1 matching 8 bases. Unmatched junction bases numbered 11, after V lost 5 bases and J lost 2 bases. This CDR3 comprises 16 residues. The germline V gene has CDR1 SGHTA and CDR2 FQGNSA. DNA for the CDR3: TGTGCCAGCAGCCCAGGGGGGACAGGACTCGCCTACGAGCAGTACTTC. Translation gives CASSPGGTGLAYEQYF.

The CDR3 DNA sequence: TGTGCCAGCAGCGGGACTAGCGGAGAGACCCAGTACTTC. As protein: CASSGTSGETQYF. The chain joins TRBV7-8 to TRBJ2-5, with 11 bases that match TRBD2. Germline V gives CDR1 SGHVS, CDR2 FQNEAQ. There are 13 residues in the CDR3. V lost 5 bases, J lost 4 bases, and 0 bases stayed unmatched.

The chain links TRBV20-1 to TRBJ2-1; TRBD2 might be the D (5 bases). The CDR3 spans 10 residues. V was trimmed by 5 bases and J by 8 bases, leaving 7 bases between them. Per the germline V gene, CDR1 is DFQATT and CDR2 is SNEGSKA (reference sequence). CDR3 protein: CSAYGDEQFF. The DNA of the CDR3 is TGCAGTGCTTACGGGGATGAGCAGTTCTTC.

The chain recombines TRBV5-6 with TRBJ2-5; D ambiguous. Germline lookup yields CDR1 SGHDT and CDR2 YYEEEE. V lost 4 bases and J lost 1, with 2 bases in between. The CDR3 loop spans 11 amino acids. CDR3 DNA sequence: TGTGCCAGCAGCACCCAAGAGACCCAGTACTTC. This sequence encodes CASSTQETQYF.

The chain employs TRBV11-2 and TRBJ2-7; 7 bases agree with TRBD1. This CDR3 comprises 16 residues. Germline values: CDR1 SGHAT, CDR2 FQNNGV. The ends lost 6 bases at V and 6 bases at J; junction bases unmatched: 17. In DNA, the CDR3 is TGTGCCAGCAGTCCACTAAGTTCCGGGACAGTTTTCGAGCAGTACTTC. This sequence encodes CASSPLSSGTVFEQYF.

Regarding this clone: Mismatch with germline at one junction end may stem from a read error. The V call is TRBV29-1, the J call TRBJ2-3; D unclear. Germline V lookup: CDR1 SQVTM, CDR2 ANQGSEA. This CDR3 is built from 11 residues. The CDR3 sequence is CSVDWSGFQNF. CDR3 coding DNA: TGCAGCGTTGATTGGTCCGGGTTTCAGAATTTT.

This clone was seen a single time. V usage is TRBV29-1 and J usage is TRBJ2-5; 9 bases line up with TRBD1. Looked up from germline, CDR1 is SQVTM and CDR2 is ANQGSEA. Losses at the gene ends were 7 bases for V and 5 bases for J; bases not matched to a gene: 8. The CDR3 totals 13 residues. This CDR3 is CSAKTTGGETQYF. The CDR3 DNA sequence: TGCAGCGCCAAAACGACAGGGGGTGAGACCCAGTACTTC.

V usage is TRBV5-1 and J usage is TRBJ2-3; 14 bases line up with TRBD2. V shed 1 base, J shed 4 bases, and the junction held 5 bases outside the gene matches. The CDR3 is 17 residues long. CDR1 SGHRS and CDR2 YFSETQ come from the germline V gene. Here the CDR3 reads CASSLLTSGGAPDTQYF. The CDR3 nucleotides read TGCGCCAGCAGCTTGCTGACTAGCGGGGGGGCCCCAGATACGCAGTATTTT.

The chain carries TRBV30 and TRBJ1-2, with 8 bases fitting TRBD1. The CDR3 covers 13 residues. J gave up 7 bases and V 1 base, and 5 bases lay outside the gene matches. Germline lookup yields CDR1 GTSNPN and CDR2 SVGIG (reference sequence). CDR3 sequence: CAWSGQGKGGYTF. The CDR3 DNA reads as TGTGCCTGGAGTGGACAGGGGAAAGGTGGCTACACCTTC.

Ten or more counts support this clone. The sample contains more than one DNA sequence encoding this CDR3. The V and J genes are TRBV14 and TRBJ2-1; no reliable D call. The CDR3 runs to 14 residues. Germline CDR1 and CDR2: SGHDN and FVKESK. The germline V and J ends were trimmed by 0 bases and 3 bases, with 6 bases remaining between them. The CDR3: CASSQDYGYNEQFF. CDR3 DNA sequence: TGTGCCAGCAGCCAAGATTACGGCTACAATGAGCAGTTCTTC.

This chain uses TRBV30 with TRBJ2-5; no reliable D call. Germline V lookup: CDR1 GTSNPN, CDR2 SVGIG (reference sequence). V was shortened by 2 bases and J by 1 base, with 11 bases between the two germline ends. The CDR3 sequence is 14 residues long. The CDR3 region is CAWSRVAVQETQYF. DNA for the CDR3: TGTGCCTGGAGTCGGGTGGCTGTCCAAGAGACCCAGTACTTC.

V usage is TRBV5-1 and J usage is TRBJ2-7; D perhaps matches TRBD1 (6 bases). The germline CDR1 and CDR2 sequences are SGHRS and YFSETQ. The CDR3 is 14 amino acids. V dropped 0 bases and J dropped 3 bases, with 10 bases sitting between them. The CDR3 region is CASSLGGHDYEQYF. The CDR3 bases are TGCGCCAGCAGCTTGGGGGGACACGACTACGAGCAGTACTTC. The whole variable domain, remainder taken from reference TRBV5-1 and TRBJ2-7, is KAGVTQTPRYLIKTRGQQVTLSCSPISGHRSVSWYQQTPGQGLQFLFEYFSETQRNKGNFPGRFSGRQFSNSRSEMNVSTLELGDSALYLCASSLGGHDYEQYFGPGTRLTVT.

The chain joins TRBV13 to TRBJ2-6; tentatively, D is TRBD2 (6 bases). CDR1 is PRHDT and CDR2 is FYEKMQ in the germline V gene (reference sequence). Between the trimmed V and J ends, which lost 5 bases and 0 bases, there was a span of 14 bases. This CDR3 region has 17 residues. The CDR3 DNA reads as TGTGCCAGCAGCCTGTGGGTGGGGGGCTCTGGGGCCAACGTCCTGACTTTC. As protein: CASSLWVGGSGANVLTF.